This is a list of T cell receptor beta chains from one sample in a study of cytomegalovirus exposure and HLA in healthy donors. Assay: immunoSEQ multiplex PCR; the TCRdb copy retains only in-frame clones and omits some. The sample lists 150,000 to 200,000 clones; roughly 75% were seen once. Sequenced input: PBMCs. These receptors originate from a female donor in good health and CMV-seronegative. The conserved cysteine and the conserved F or W are not part of the CDR3 here. Each record gives: V gene, J gene, CDR3 protein.

>TRBV28|TRBJ1-2
ASSPLVYGYT
>TRBV6-6|TRBJ1-2
ASTLTLNYGYT
>TRBV7-2|TRBJ2-5
ASSSETGFNGAQY
>TRBV5-1|TRBJ1-2
ASSFTRNYGYT
>TRBV20-1|TRBJ2-7
SAWTGVEQY
>TRBV7-8|TRBJ2-5
ASSTGTEETQY
>TRBV4-1|TRBJ2-5
ASSEGLAGGSQETQY
>TRBV6-6|TRBJ2-2
ASSATGSGTGELF
>TRBV5-1|TRBJ2-7
ASSLRYRGDEQY
>TRBV21-1|TRBJ2-4
ASRPGQGKGSKNIQY
>TRBV5-4|TRBJ2-1
ASSSGGSSYNEQF
>TRBV2|TRBJ1-2
ASKEDGYT
>TRBV6-1|TRBJ2-6
ATVGANVLT
>TRBV19|TRBJ2-7
ASSSLGTGIVYEQY
>TRBV29-1|TRBJ1-1
SASDWNAEAF
>TRBV6-1|TRBJ2-7
ASSPGTGTLDEQY
>TRBV6-6|TRBJ2-1
ASSPDHRVNVV
>TRBV28|TRBJ2-5
ASSPGGRGVETQY
>TRBV4-1|TRBJ2-2
ASSRGLATGELF
>TRBV2|TRBJ1-4
ASTGIRGRVEKLF
>TRBV9|TRBJ2-1
ASSVAPSGMGNEQF
>TRBV18|TRBJ1-4
ASSTGTGRREKLF
>TRBV28|TRBJ2-3
ASSWTSGSGSDTQY
>TRBV9|TRBJ2-1
ASSVGYGSGNEQF
>TRBV21-1|TRBJ2-7
ASSPRGSGRMLRGEQY
>TRBV15|TRBJ1-1
ATSAPGRYTEAF
>TRBV5-5|TRBJ2-7
ASSPWTGGPRYEQY
>TRBV28|TRBJ2-1
ASTLPPHRAVYNEQF
>TRBV6-1|TRBJ2-7
ASRTGTRSH
>TRBV21-1|TRBJ2-7
ASSKDGSGRQDYEQY
>TRBV28|TRBJ2-1
ASSHRDRGLSGLAQF
>TRBV6-4|TRBJ2-2
ASSDLAGQNTGELF
>TRBV7-2|TRBJ2-7
ASSLDYWEQY
>TRBV30|TRBJ1-4
AWSVGAAGEKNEKLF
>TRBV4-2|TRBJ2-1
ASSQEGGSYNEQF
>TRBV9|TRBJ2-3
ASSVGARGSDTQY
>TRBV7-3|TRBJ1-2
ASSLKGGT
>TRBV25-1|TRBJ1-2
ASSKDRVYGYT
>TRBV19|TRBJ1-3
ASSVRGPSGNTIY
>TRBV4-1|TRBJ2-3
ARGEGFEADTQY
>TRBV7-9|TRBJ1-5
ASSLSGGTGDNQPQH
>TRBV28|TRBJ1-1
ASSPLQGANTEAF
>TRBV6-5|TRBJ1-1
ASSARDKSEAF
>TRBV15|TRBJ1-1
ATSRDATGNTEAF
>TRBV11-2|TRBJ1-1
ASSPGRGRGRGNTEAF
>TRBV27|TRBJ1-2
ASSRQGGSNYGYT